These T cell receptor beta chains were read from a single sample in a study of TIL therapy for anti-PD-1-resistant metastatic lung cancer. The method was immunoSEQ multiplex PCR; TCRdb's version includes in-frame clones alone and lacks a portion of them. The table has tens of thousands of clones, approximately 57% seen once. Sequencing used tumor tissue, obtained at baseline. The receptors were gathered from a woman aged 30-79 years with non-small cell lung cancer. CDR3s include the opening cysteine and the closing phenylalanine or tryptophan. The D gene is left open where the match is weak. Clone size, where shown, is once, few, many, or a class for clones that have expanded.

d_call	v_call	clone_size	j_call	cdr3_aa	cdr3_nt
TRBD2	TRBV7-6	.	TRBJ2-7	CASTRLAGGEQYF	TGTGCCAGCACCCGACTAGCGGGAGGCGAGCAGTACTTC
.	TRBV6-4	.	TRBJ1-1	CASSRDNVNTEAFF	TGTGCCAGCAGTCGGGACAATGTGAACACTGAAGCTTTCTTT
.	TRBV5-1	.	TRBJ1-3	CASSLTISGNTIYF	TGCGCCAGCAGCCTTACCATCTCTGGAAACACCATATATTTT
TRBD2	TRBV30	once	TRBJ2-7	CAWSRTSGYYEQYF	TGTGCCTGGAGCAGGACTAGCGGGTATTACGAGCAGTACTTC
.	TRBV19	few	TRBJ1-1	CASSIAPGPLTEAFF	TGTGCCAGTAGTATAGCTCCAGGGCCCTTGACTGAAGCTTTCTTT
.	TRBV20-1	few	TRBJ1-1	CSASRGTEAFF	TGCAGTGCTAGCCGGGGCACTGAAGCTTTCTTT
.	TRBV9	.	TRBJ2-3	CASSVTHPTDTQYF	TGTGCCAGCAGCGTAACACACCCCACAGATACGCAGTATTTT
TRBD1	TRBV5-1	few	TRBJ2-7	CASSPGTGGGEQYF	TGCGCCAGCAGCCCCGGGACAGGGGGCGGCGAGCAGTACTTC
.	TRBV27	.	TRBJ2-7	CASSLRGIYEQYF	TGTGCCAGCAGTTTAAGAGGAATCTACGAGCAGTACTTC
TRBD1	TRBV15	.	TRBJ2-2	CATSRDGQGPNTGELFF	TGTGCCACCAGCAGAGATGGACAGGGTCCGAACACCGGGGAGCTGTTTTTT
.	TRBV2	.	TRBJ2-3	CASSGLPDTQYF	TGTGCCAGCAGTGGTCTCCCAGATACGCAGTATTTT
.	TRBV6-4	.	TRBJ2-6	CASSDGQAGANVLTF	TGTGCCAGCAGTGATGGTCAGGCAGGGGCCAACGTCCTGACTTTC
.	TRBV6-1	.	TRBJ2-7	CASSEWHSYEQYF	TGTGCCAGCAGTGAATGGCATTCCTACGAGCAGTACTTC
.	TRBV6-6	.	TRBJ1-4	CASSYLDELFF	TGTGCCAGCAGTTATTTAGACGAACTGTTTTTT
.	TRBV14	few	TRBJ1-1	CASSHRGMNTEAFF	TGTGCCAGCAGCCATCGAGGAATGAACACTGAAGCTTTCTTT
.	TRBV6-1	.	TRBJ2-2	CATTTGSNTGELFF	TGTGCCACCACTACAGGGTCGAACACCGGGGAGCTGTTTTTT
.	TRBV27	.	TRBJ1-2	CASSSRANYGYTF	TGTGCCAGCAGTTCCAGAGCTAACTATGGCTACACCTTC
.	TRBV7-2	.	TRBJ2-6	CASSLETGFGANVLTF	TGTGCCAGCAGCTTAGAAACAGGGTTTGGGGCCAACGTCCTGACTTTC
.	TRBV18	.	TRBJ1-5	CASSPPGSPLQPQHF	TGTGCCAGCTCACCACCGGGCAGCCCATTGCAGCCCCAGCATTTT
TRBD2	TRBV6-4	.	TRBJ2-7	CASSDIAGEGEQYF	TGTGCCAGCAGTGACATCGCGGGAGAGGGGGAGCAGTACTTC
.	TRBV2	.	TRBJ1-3	CASSEGPGGNTIYF	TGTGCCAGCAGTGAGGGGCCGGGAGGAAACACCATATATTTT
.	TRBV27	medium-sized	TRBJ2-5	CASSFGGKETQYF	TGTGCCAGCAGCTTTGGGGGTAAAGAGACCCAGTACTTC
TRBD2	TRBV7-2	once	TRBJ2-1	CASSLDRGGYNEQFF	TGTGCCAGCAGCTTAGATCGGGGGGGTTACAATGAGCAGTTCTTC
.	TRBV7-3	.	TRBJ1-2	CASSQDRLTGGYTF	TGCGCCAGCAGCCAAGATCGACTAACGGGCGGCTACACCTTC
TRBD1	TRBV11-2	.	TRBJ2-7	CASSGVSPGQGSYEQYF	TGTGCCAGCAGCGGAGTATCGCCGGGACAGGGGAGCTACGAGCAGTACTTC
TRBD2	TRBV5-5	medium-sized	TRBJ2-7	CASSPLVAGALYEQYF	TGTGCCAGCAGCCCTCTGGTTGCGGGAGCTCTCTACGAGCAGTACTTC
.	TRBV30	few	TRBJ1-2	CACADRGIYGYTF	TGTGCCTGTGCTGATAGGGGGATTTACGGCTACACCTTC
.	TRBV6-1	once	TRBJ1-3	CAIGEGGNTIYF	TGTGCCATCGGCGAAGGTGGAAACACCATATATTTT
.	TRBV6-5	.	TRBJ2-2	CASSYRPGEHRGAVF	TGTGCCAGCAGTTACCGTCCAGGCGAACACCGGGGAGCTGTTTTT
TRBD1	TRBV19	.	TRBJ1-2	CAVRQGLGYTF	TGTGCTGTTCGACAGGGCTTGGGCTACACCTTC
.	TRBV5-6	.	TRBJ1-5	CASSLAAGSGPQHF	TGTGCCAGCAGCTTGGCGGCCGGATCAGGCCCCCAGCATTTT
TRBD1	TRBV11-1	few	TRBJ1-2	CASRRDRLYVANYGYTF	TGTGCCAGCAGGCGGGACAGGCTCTATGTGGCTAACTATGGCTACACCTTC
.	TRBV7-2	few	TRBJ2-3	CASSLSGAGTTDTQYF	TGTGCCAGCAGCTTATCGGGAGCGGGGACAACAGATACGCAGTATTTT
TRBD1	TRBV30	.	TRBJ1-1	CAWRTGDTEAFF	TGTGCCTGGCGTACAGGGGACACTGAAGCTTTCTTT
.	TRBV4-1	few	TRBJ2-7	CASSQGGSYEQYF	TGCGCCAGCAGCCAAGGAGGGTCCTACGAGCAGTACTTC
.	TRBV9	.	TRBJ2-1	CASSAGPNNEQFF	TGTGCCAGCAGCGCGGGTCCTAACAATGAGCAGTTCTTC
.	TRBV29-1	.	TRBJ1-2	CSVMSENNYGYTF	TGCAGCGTTATGTCAGAAAATAACTATGGCTACACCTTC
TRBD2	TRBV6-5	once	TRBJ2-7	CASRPGAGVGEQYF	TGTGCCAGCAGGCCTGGAGCGGGAGTAGGCGAGCAGTACTTC
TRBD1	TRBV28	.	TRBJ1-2	CASTRPGTGLTDSYGYTF	TGTGCCAGCACTCGCCCCGGGACAGGGCTTACTGACAGCTATGGCTACACCTTC
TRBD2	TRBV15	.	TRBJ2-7	CATSIAGVGEQYF	TGTGCCACCAGCATAGCGGGAGTTGGGGAGCAGTACTTC
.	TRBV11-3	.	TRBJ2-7	CASSAPGPPYEQYF	TGTGCCAGCAGCGCACCGGGACCCCCTTACGAGCAGTACTTC
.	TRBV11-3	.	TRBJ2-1	CASSSGFREQFF	TGTGCCAGCAGCTCAGGGTTCAGGGAGCAGTTCTTC